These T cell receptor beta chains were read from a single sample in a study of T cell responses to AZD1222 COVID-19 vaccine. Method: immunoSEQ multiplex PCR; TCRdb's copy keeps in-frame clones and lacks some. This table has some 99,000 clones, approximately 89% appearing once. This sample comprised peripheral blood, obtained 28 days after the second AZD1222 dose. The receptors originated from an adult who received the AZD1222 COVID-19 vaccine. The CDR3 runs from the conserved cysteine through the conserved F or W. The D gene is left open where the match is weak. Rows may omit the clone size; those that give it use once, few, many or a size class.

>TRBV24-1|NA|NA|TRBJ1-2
CATSETGFRYTF
TGTGCCACCAGTGAAACAGGGTTTCGCTACACCTTC
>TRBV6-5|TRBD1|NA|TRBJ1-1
CASRTGDMNTEAFF
TGTGCCAGCAGGACAGGGGACATGAACACTGAAGCTTTCTTT
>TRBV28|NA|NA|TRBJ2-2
CASSLFGSFSSGELFF
TGTGCCAGCAGTTTATTCGGTAGTTTTAGCTCCGGGGAGCTGTTTTTT
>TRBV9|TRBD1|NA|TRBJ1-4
CASSEDTGESANEKLFF
TGTGCCAGCAGCGAGGACACAGGGGAATCGGCTAATGAAAAACTGTTTTTT
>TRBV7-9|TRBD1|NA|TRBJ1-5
CASRGTGDSQPQHF
TGTGCCAGCAGGGGGACAGGGGACAGTCAGCCCCAGCATTTT
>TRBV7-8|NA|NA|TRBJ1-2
CASSSPTGGYTF
TGTGCCAGCAGCTCCCCAACTGGTGGCTACACCTTC
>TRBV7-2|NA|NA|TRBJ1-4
CASSSDGAGEEEKLFF
TGTGCCAGCAGCTCCGATGGGGCAGGGGAGGAAGAAAAACTGTTTTTT
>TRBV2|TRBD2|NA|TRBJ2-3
CASSPRLAGDTQYF
TGTGCCAGCAGTCCCAGACTAGCCGGAGATACGCAGTATTTT
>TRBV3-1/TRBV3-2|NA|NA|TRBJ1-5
CASSDRDSNQPQHF
TGTGCCAGCAGCGACCGGGACAGCAATCAGCCCCAGCATTTT
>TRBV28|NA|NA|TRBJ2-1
CASSELGNYNEQFF
TGTGCCAGCAGTGAACTGGGAAACTACAATGAGCAGTTCTTC
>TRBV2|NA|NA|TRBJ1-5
CASSIGDSNQPQHF
TGTGCCAGCAGTATAGGGGACTCAAATCAGCCCCAGCATTTT
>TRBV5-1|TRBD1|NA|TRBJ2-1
CASSFPGQGTQGSYNEQFF
TGCGCCAGCAGCTTCCCGGGACAGGGGACACAGGGCTCCTACAATGAGCAGTTCTTC
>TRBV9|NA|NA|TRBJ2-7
CASSVDSSYEQYF
TGTGCCAGCAGCGTAGACAGCTCCTACGAGCAGTACTTC
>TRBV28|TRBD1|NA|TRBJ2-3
CASSLSPQGVSPDTQYF
TGTGCCAGCAGTCTCTCCCCGCAGGGGGTTTCCCCAGATACGCAGTATTTT
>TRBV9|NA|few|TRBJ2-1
CASSVGRGPEQFF
TGTGCCAGCAGCGTAGGGAGGGGGCCCGAGCAGTTCTTC
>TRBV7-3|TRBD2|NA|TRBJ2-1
CASSLEVAGAYNEQFF
TGTGCCAGCAGCTTAGAAGTAGCGGGGGCCTACAATGAGCAGTTCTTC
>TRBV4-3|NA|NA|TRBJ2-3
CASSQEGGYTDTQYF
TGCGCCAGCAGCCAGGAGGGAGGTTACACAGATACGCAGTATTTT
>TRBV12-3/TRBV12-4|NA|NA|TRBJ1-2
CASSVGRNYGYTF
TGTGCCAGCAGCGTGGGGAGGAACTATGGCTACACCTTC
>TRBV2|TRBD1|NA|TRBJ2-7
CAKDRVSYEQYF
TGTGCCAAGGACAGGGTCTCCTACGAGCAGTACTTC
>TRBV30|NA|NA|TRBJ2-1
CAFSSSANEQFF
TGTGCCTTTTCGTCCTCGGCCAATGAGCAGTTCTTC
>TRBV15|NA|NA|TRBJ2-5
CATSRPLETQYF
TGTGCCACCAGCAGACCTTTGGAGACCCAGTACTTC
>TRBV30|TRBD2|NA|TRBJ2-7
CAWMAGLGPYEQYF
TGTGCCTGGATGGCGGGACTAGGACCTTACGAGCAGTACTTC